A single sample is the source of the 29 T cell receptor beta chains below, sequenced in a study of technical replicates of blood from a handful of donors. The protocol was immunoSEQ multiplex PCR, while the TCRdb copy is restricted to in-frame clones and leaves out a portion. The profile shows about 56,000 clones, around 92% of them singletons. Source material: PBMCs. All receptors derive from a human donor in good health. Some clones in this sample may be carry-over from other donors' samples.

This clone was counted ten times or more. The chain has TRBV29-1 and TRBJ2-1; 11 bases agree with TRBD2. There are 15 residues in the CDR3. V was pared by 7 bases and J by 4 bases, with 9 bases of the junction left unmatched. From germline, CDR1 is SQVTM and CDR2 ANQGSEA. Here the CDR3 reads CSAISGGAIYNEQFF. CDR3 DNA: TGCAGCGCTATTAGCGGGGGGGCCATTTACAATGAGCAGTTCTTC.

The chain is built from TRBV6-5 and TRBJ2-5; possible D gene TRBD2, 6 bases. Germline CDR1 and CDR2: MNHEY and SVGAGI. The CDR3 sequence is 16 residues long. V was pared by 3 bases and J by 1 base, with 15 bases between. This CDR3 reads CASSYGGANPQETQYF. The CDR3 DNA reads TGTGCCAGCAGTTATGGAGGGGCCAACCCCCAAGAGACCCAGTACTTC.

The CDR3 DNA is TGTGCCATCTTGCCCGGGGGACAGGGCACTGAAGCTTTCTTT. Protein sequence: CAILPGGQGTEAFF. The gene calls are TRBV2 and TRBJ1-1; 9 nucleotides agree with TRBD1. This CDR3 contains 14 residues. Losses at the gene ends were 10 bases for V and 4 bases for J; bases not matched to a gene: 10. CDR1 is SNHLY and CDR2 is FYNNEI in the germline V gene.

This chain joins TRBV18 and TRBJ2-3, with a tentative D call TRBD2 (7 bases). Trimming stripped 3 bases from V and 1 base from J, with 11 bases between. CDR3 length equals 15 residues. Germline V lookup: CDR1 KGHSH, CDR2 LQKENI. The CDR3 region has the DNA TGTGCCAGCTCACCGAGGGAGGGGGGCACAGATACGCAGTATTTT. The encoded protein is CASSPREGGTDTQYF.

The rearrangement joins TRBV15 to TRBJ1-6; D unresolved. The germline gives CDR1 LNHNV, CDR2 YYDKDF (reference sequence). V gave up 4 bases and J gave up 4 bases, with 8 bases separating them. This CDR3 contains 14 residues. CDR3 sequence reads: CATSIVLYNSPLHF. In nucleotides, the CDR3 is TGTGCCACCAGCATCGTACTTTATAATTCACCCCTCCACTTT. The full variable domain, rest sourced from reference TRBV15 and TRBJ1-6, is DAMVIQNPRYQVTQFGKPVTLSCSQTLNHNVMYWYQQKSSQAPKLLFHYYDKDFNNEADTPDNFQSRRPNTSFCFLDIRSPGLGDTAMYLCATSIVLYNSPLHFGNGTRLTVT.

The V call is TRBV4-2, the J call TRBJ1-1; no definite D call. Germline-derived CDR1 and CDR2 are LGHNA and YNFKEQ. V was shortened by 0 bases and J by 0 bases, with 11 bases between the two germline ends. The CDR3 spans 16 residues. The chain's CDR3 is CASSQDLGSMNTEAFF. DNA of the CDR3: TGTGCCAGCAGCCAAGATCTAGGCTCCATGAACACTGAAGCTTTCTTT.

This chain links TRBV5-4 with TRBJ2-3, with a possible D match to TRBD2 (6 bases). CDR1 is SGHNT and CDR2 is YYREEE in the germline V gene (reference sequence). With 1 base removed from V and 0 bases from J, the gap between germline ends came to 9 bases. This CDR3 is built from 15 residues. The CDR3 coding sequence is TGTGCCAGCAGCTTGCGGGAGACTAGCACAGATACGCAGTATTTT. Translating gives CASSLRETSTDTQYF.

The chain joins TRBV5-1 to TRBJ2-5, with 7 bases matching TRBD2. The germline gives CDR1 SGHRS, CDR2 YFSETQ. The V and J ends lost 1 base and 5 bases, in that order; junction bases with no gene match: 8. The CDR3 is 15 residues long. CDR3 residues: CASSLTAGVGETQYF. The CDR3 nucleotides read TGCGCCAGCAGCTTGACTGCGGGAGTGGGGGAGACCCAGTACTTC.

The rearrangement uses TRBV4-1 and TRBJ1-1; 10 bases fit TRBD1. The CDR3 has 15 amino acids. CDR1 and CDR2 from the germline V gene are MGHRA and YSYEKL. With 1 base clipped from V and 5 bases from J, the junction kept 4 bases outside the gene matches. The CDR3 here is CASSQGGQGTTEAFF. CDR3 DNA: TGCGCCAGCAGCCAAGGGGGACAGGGGACTACTGAAGCTTTCTTT.

The chain employs TRBV28 and TRBJ1-6; D possibly corresponds to TRBD1 (5 bases). Germline V gene data show CDR1 as MDHEN and CDR2 as SYDVKM. V was clipped by 3 bases and J by 14 bases, with 17 bases between them. The CDR3 loop spans 14 amino acids. The CDR3 protein is CASSFAPGPYALHF. CDR3 in DNA: TGTGCCAGCAGTTTCGCCCCAGGGCCCTACGCCCTCCACTTT.

This chain uses TRBV7-3 with TRBJ2-2, with D unresolved. The CDR3 covers 13 residues. The V and J ends lost 5 bases and 2 bases respectively, with 6 bases between them. Germline CDR1 reads SGHTA; CDR2 reads FQGTGA. The CDR3 loop reads CASSPGNTGELFF. DNA of the CDR3: TGTGCCAGCAGCCCAGGAAACACCGGGGAGCTGTTTTTT.

Written as DNA, the CDR3 is TGTGCCAGCAGCTTAGGGTTAGCGGGGGGCCAAAATGAGCAGTTCTTC. Protein product: CASSLGLAGGQNEQFF. This chain links TRBV7-9 with TRBJ2-1, with TRBD2 matching over 10 bases. There are 16 residues in the CDR3. The V segment lost 1 base and the J segment 7 bases; nucleotides outside the gene matches: 7. Per germline, CDR1 SEHNR and CDR2 FQNEAQ (reference sequence).

This rearrangement joins TRBV30 to TRBJ2-7, with 7 bases aligning to TRBD1. From germline, CDR1 is GTSNPN and CDR2 SVGIG (reference sequence). The CDR3 covers 15 residues. Trimming cost V 5 bases and J 7 bases; bases outside gene matches: 17. CDR3 loop: CAWLLRHRGSREQYF. CDR3 DNA: TGTGCCTGGTTACTTAGGCACAGGGGTTCGCGGGAGCAGTACTTC.

V is TRBV7-8 and J is TRBJ2-5; 7 positions match TRBD1. The CDR3 runs to 16 residues. J gave up 4 bases and V 7 bases, and 15 bases lay outside the gene matches. Per germline, CDR1 SGHVS and CDR2 FQNEAQ. The CDR3 loop is CASINPYRGMRETQYF. The CDR3 DNA reads as TGTGCCAGCATCAATCCCTACAGGGGTATGAGAGAGACCCAGTACTTC.

The CDR3 DNA is TGCGCCACCTCGAGGGGGAGCTCCTACGAGCAGTACTTC. Translating it yields CATSRGSSYEQYF. The chain links TRBV5-1 to TRBJ2-7; possible D gene TRBD1, 6 bases. There are 13 residues in the CDR3. Per the germline V gene, CDR1 is SGHRS and CDR2 is YFSETQ. Trimming took 9 bases from V and 0 from J, leaving 13 bases between them.

V and J are TRBV4-1 and TRBJ2-1; 13 bases are a match to TRBD2. Germline V lookup: CDR1 MGHRA, CDR2 YSYEKL. J lost 0 bases, V lost 4 bases, and 9 bases had no gene match. The CDR3 is 19 residues long. CDR3 loop: CASSRGLAGEKSSYNEQFF. Written as DNA, the CDR3 is TGCGCCAGCAGCCGAGGACTAGCGGGAGAGAAGAGCTCCTACAATGAGCAGTTCTTC.

This clone was seen once. The chain recombines TRBV9 with TRBJ2-2, with D hard to call. The germline CDR1 and CDR2 sequences are SGDLS and YYNGEE. V lost 1 base and J 6 bases, leaving 4 bases between the germline ends. The CDR3 is made up of 12 amino acids. The CDR3 reads CASSVLSGELFF. CDR3 in DNA: TGTGCCAGCAGCGTACTCTCCGGGGAGCTGTTTTTT.

This sequence joins TRBV18 and TRBJ2-5; 8 bases are a match to TRBD1. Germline V gene sequence: CDR1 KGHSH, CDR2 LQKENI. V dropped 2 bases and J dropped 5; count of bases not matched to a gene: 4. The CDR3 extends over 14 amino acids. This CDR3 reads CASSPRQGTETQYF. CDR3 nucleotides: TGTGCCAGCTCACCAAGACAGGGGACGGAGACCCAGTACTTC.

This chain joins TRBV7-8 and TRBJ1-1; D perhaps matches TRBD1 (6 bases). Per germline, CDR1 SGHVS and CDR2 FQNEAQ. The CDR3 runs 15 residues. The V gene lost 4 bases and the J gene lost 4 bases, with 16 bases spanning the gap. CDR3: CASSSVGGLGTEAFF. CDR3 sequence (DNA): TGTGCCAGCAGCTCCGTCGGGGGGCTGGGCACTGAAGCTTTCTTT.

The genes are TRBV4-1 and TRBJ2-1; TRBD2 matches at 13 bases. This CDR3 has 16 amino acids. The trim removed 4 bases at V and 6 bases at J, leaving 6 bases unmatched. Germline V gene lookup returns CDR1 MGHRA and CDR2 YSYEKL. In DNA form, the CDR3 reads TGCGCCAGCAGCCGGACTAGCGGGGGATTGGGCAATGAGCAGTTCTTC. It codes for CASSRTSGGLGNEQFF.

CDR3 DNA: TGTGCCAGCAGCTCCGTACTGAGCTCCTACGAGCAGTACTTC. This codes for CASSSVLSSYEQYF. The rearrangement joins TRBV7-2 to TRBJ2-7; D is unresolved. The V gene lost 4 bases and the J gene lost 0 bases, with 10 bases spanning the gap. Germline values: CDR1 SGHTA, CDR2 FQGNSA. The CDR3 runs 14 residues. The complete variable domain, with remaining parts taken from reference TRBV7-2 and TRBJ2-7, reads GAGVSQSPSNKVTEKGKDVELRCDPISGHTALYWYRQSLGQGLEFLIYFQGNSAPDKSGLPSDRFSAERTGGSVSTLTIQRTQQEDSAVYLCASSSVLSSYEQYFGPGTRLTVT.

The V and J genes are TRBV15 and TRBJ2-3, with 7 nucleotides matching TRBD1. The CDR3 loop spans 15 amino acids. Germline V CDR1 and CDR2: LNHNV, YYDKDF (reference sequence). Trimming took 0 bases from V and 4 from J; bases not matched to a gene: 4. Written as DNA, the CDR3 is TGTGCCACCAGCAGAGATGGGCAGGGGGCAGATACGCAGTATTTT. Amino acids: CATSRDGQGADTQYF.

V and J are TRBV7-3 and TRBJ2-5, with 11 positions matching TRBD1. J was trimmed by 2 bases and V by 1 base; bases with no gene match: 6. Germline V gives CDR1 SGHTA, CDR2 FQGTGA. This CDR3 has 17 amino acids. The CDR3 nucleotides read TGTGCCAGCAGCTTAAACGGACAGGGGGCAAGGCAAGAGACCCAGTACTTC. This translates into CASSLNGQGARQETQYF.

The chain carries TRBV7-9 and TRBJ1-1; D is possibly TRBD1 (6 bases). Germline loops: CDR1 SEHNR, CDR2 FQNEAQ (reference sequence). This CDR3 is built from 14 residues. The V end lost 7 bases, the J end lost 6 bases, and 18 bases lay between the germline ends. This CDR3 reads CASTDTGRDAEAFF. In DNA, the CDR3 is TGTGCCAGCACCGATACAGGGAGGGACGCTGAAGCTTTCTTT.

This clone appeared once. The rearrangement uses TRBV29-1 and TRBJ2-7, with 9 bases that match TRBD1. V lost 0 bases, J lost 0 bases, and 15 bases stayed unmatched. This CDR3 has 19 residues. Germline V CDR1 and CDR2: SQVTM, ANQGSEA. CDR3 coding DNA: TGCAGCGTTGAAGAGACGAGGAAGGGGACAGGGATCATCTCCTACGAGCAGTACTTC. The encoded protein is CSVEETRKGTGIISYEQYF.

The V gene is TRBV27, the J gene TRBJ2-1, with D possibly matching TRBD2 (6 bases). Trimming stripped 6 bases from V and 1 base from J, with 13 bases between. Germline loops: CDR1 MNHEY, CDR2 SMNVEV (reference sequence). The CDR3 length is 15 residues. As DNA, the CDR3 is TGTGCCAGCAGGAACCGGGACTCTTCCTACAATGAGCAGTTCTTC. Its translation: CASRNRDSSYNEQFF.

The J gene is TRBJ2-7, the V gene TRBV7-2; 12 nucleotides match TRBD2. CDR1 SGHTA and CDR2 FQGNSA come from the germline V gene. Trimming cost V 7 bases and J 4 bases; bases outside gene matches: 8. The CDR3 is 15 amino acids. The CDR3 nucleotides read TGTGCCAGCACCACAGGACTAGCGGGATCGTACGAGCAGTACTTC. Residues: CASTTGLAGSYEQYF.

This sequence joins TRBV9 and TRBJ1-4, with no clear D. V was clipped by 0 bases and J by 4 bases, with 10 bases between them. Germline loops: CDR1 SGDLS, CDR2 YYNGEE. The CDR3 is made up of 15 amino acids. The CDR3 DNA follows: TGTGCCAGCAGCGTAGTTGGAGGTCTTAATGAAAAACTGTTTTTT. Translated: CASSVVGGLNEKLFF.

This clone was seen just once. The chain recombines TRBV29-1 with TRBJ2-5, with D maybe TRBD2 (5 bases). The CDR3 is made up of 19 amino acids. In germline, CDR1 is SQVTM, CDR2 ANQGSEA. V gave up 6 bases and J gave up 2 bases, with 31 bases separating them. The CDR3 DNA reads as TGCAGCGTCGTCCAAGGTTGGTCTAGCTACGACTTGCATCAAGAGACCCAGTACTTC. Protein: CSVVQGWSSYDLHQETQYF.